This T cell receptor beta chain was captured by sequencing in a study of T cell changes during pregnancy in multiple sclerosis. V was pared by 1 base and J by 4 bases, with 8 bases between. Germline values: CDR1 SGHTA, CDR2 FQGNSA. The CDR3 extends over 13 amino acids. Clones were sequenced by immunoSEQ multiplex PCR, and TCRdb holds only the in-frame ones, with some missing. The sample includes roughly 60,000 clones, 85% to 90% of them seen just once. This sequence joins TRBV7-2 and TRBJ2-7; possibly TRBD1 for D (5 bases). This receptor was obtained from a female donor with multiple sclerosis, enrolled in a pregnancy study. Specimen: CD4+ T cells from peripheral blood mononuclear cells, collected in the first trimester of pregnancy. The CDR3 protein is CASSLGTKYEQYF. As DNA, the CDR3 is TGTGCCAGCAGCTTAGGGACAAAATACGAGCAGTACTTC.